The 2 T cell receptor beta chains below were found in one sample sequenced in a study of post-analysis software for immune sequencing data. Findings of the study overall: Included in a set of 5 or 6 TRBV segments more frequent in patients than controls were TRBV5-6, TRBV5-1 and TRBV20-1.

Their antigen targets remain unknown. The authors incorporated unique molecular identifiers into the TCR beta cDNA libraries. Each CDR3 protein gets one entry after TCRdb re-called the PCR reads with MiXCR. Of 750,000 to 900,000 distinct CDR3 sequences in the sample, about 45% were seen once. Sequencing used blood. The receptors here all came from a girl aged 5-17 years with multiple sclerosis.

This rearrangement joins TRBV24-1 to TRBJ1-2; D is possibly TRBD1 (5 bases). CDR1 is KGHDR and CDR2 is SFDVKD in the germline V gene. The V end lost 4 bases, the J end lost 2 bases, and 7 bases lay between the germline ends. The CDR3 consists of 13 residues. CDR3 coding DNA: TGTGCCACCAGTGAACGACAGAACTATGGCTACACCTTC. Amino acids: CATSERQNYGYTF.

The chain links TRBV27 to TRBJ1-4; no reliable D call. The V end lost 3 bases, the J end lost 2 bases, and 4 bases lay between the germline ends. The CDR3 has 13 amino acids. Germline CDR1 is MNHEY and CDR2 is SMNVEV (reference sequence). The CDR3 sequence: CASSFATNEKLFF. CDR3 bases: TGTGCCAGCAGTTTTGCGACTAATGAAAAACTGTTTTTT.